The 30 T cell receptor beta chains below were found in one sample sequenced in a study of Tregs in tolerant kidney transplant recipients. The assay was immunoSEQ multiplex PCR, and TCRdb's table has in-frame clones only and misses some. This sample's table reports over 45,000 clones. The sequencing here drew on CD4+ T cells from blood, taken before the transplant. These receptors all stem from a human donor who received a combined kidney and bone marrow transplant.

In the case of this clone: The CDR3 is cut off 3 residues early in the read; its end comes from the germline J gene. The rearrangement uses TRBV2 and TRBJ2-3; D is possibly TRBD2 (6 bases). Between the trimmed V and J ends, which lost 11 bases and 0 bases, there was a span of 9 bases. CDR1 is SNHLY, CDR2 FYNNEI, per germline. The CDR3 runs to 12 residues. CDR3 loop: CARSGSTDTQYF. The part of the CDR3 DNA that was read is TGTGCCCGTAGCGGTAGCACAGATACG.

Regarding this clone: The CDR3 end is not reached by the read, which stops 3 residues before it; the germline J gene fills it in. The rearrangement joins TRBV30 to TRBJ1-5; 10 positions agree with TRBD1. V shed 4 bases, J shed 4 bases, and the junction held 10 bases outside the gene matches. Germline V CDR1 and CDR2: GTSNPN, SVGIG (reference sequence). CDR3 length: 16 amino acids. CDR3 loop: CAWNSKGTGVNQPQHF. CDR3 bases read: TGTGCCTGGAACAGCAAGGGGACAGGGGTGAATCAGCCC.

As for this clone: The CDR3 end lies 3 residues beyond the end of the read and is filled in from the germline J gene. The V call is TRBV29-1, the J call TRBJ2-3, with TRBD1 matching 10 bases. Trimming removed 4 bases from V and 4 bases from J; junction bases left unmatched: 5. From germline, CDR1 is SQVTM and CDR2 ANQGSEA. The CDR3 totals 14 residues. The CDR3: CSVGGTGVSDTQYF. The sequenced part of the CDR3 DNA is TGCAGCGTTGGCGGGACAGGGGTTTCAGATACG.

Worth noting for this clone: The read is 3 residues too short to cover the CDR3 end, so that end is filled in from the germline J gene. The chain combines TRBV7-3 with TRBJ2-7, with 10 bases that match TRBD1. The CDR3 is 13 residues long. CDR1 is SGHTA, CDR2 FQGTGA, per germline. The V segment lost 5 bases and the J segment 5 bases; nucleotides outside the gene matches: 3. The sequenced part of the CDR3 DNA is TGTGCCAGCAGCCGGGACAGGGGCCACGAG. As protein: CASSRDRGHE. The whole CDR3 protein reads CASSRDRGHEQYF.

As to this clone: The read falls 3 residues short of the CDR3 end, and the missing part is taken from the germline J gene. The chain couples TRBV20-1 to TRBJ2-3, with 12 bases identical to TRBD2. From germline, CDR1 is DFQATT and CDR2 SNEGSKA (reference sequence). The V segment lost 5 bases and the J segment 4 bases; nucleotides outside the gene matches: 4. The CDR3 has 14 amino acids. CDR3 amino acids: CSAPLAGGSDTQYF. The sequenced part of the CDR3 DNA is TGCAGTGCTCCCCTAGCGGGAGGGTCAGATACG.

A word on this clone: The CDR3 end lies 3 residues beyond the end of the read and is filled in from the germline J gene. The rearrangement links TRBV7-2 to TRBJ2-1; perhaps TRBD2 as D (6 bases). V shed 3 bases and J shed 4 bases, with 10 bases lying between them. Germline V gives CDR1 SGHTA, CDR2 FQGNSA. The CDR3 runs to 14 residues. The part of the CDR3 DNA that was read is TGTGCCAGCAGCTTGTCCGGGACTTACAATGAG. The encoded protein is CASSLSGTYNE. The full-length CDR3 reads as CASSLSGTYNEQFF.

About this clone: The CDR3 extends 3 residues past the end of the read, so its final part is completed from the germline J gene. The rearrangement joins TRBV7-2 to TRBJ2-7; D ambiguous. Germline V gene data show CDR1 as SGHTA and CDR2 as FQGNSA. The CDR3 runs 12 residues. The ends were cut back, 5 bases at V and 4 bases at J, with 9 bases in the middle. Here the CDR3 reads CASSDDGYEQYF. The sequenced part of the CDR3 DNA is TGTGCCAGCAGCGATGACGGGTACGAG. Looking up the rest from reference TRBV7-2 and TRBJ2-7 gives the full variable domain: GAGVSQSPSNKVTEKGKDVELRCDPISGHTALYWYRQSLGQGLEFLIYFQGNSAPDKSGLPSDRFSAERTGGSVSTLTIQRTQQEDSAVYLCASSDDGYEQYFGPGTRLTVT.

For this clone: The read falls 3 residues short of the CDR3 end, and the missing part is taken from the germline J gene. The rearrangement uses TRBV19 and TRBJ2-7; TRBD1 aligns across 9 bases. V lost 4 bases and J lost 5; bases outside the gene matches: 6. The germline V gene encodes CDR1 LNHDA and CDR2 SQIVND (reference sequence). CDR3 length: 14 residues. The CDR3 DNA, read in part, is TGTGCCAGTAGTACCTCGGACAGGGGACACGAG. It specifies CASSTSDRGHE. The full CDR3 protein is CASSTSDRGHEQYF.

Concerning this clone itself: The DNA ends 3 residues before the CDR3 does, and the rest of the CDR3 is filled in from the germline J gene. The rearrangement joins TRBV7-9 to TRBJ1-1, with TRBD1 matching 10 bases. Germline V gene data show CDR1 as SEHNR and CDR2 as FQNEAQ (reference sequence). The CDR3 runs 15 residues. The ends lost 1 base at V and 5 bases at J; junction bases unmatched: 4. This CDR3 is CASSLDPGQGTEAFF. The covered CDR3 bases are TGTGCCAGCAGCTTAGATCCGGGACAGGGGACTGAA.

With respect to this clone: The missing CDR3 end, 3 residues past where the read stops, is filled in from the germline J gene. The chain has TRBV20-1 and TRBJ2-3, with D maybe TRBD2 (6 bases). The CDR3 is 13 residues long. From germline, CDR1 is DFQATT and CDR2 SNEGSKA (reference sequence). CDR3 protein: CRAGGGNTDTQYF. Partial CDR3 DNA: TGCAGGGCAGGCGGCGGGAACACAGATACG.

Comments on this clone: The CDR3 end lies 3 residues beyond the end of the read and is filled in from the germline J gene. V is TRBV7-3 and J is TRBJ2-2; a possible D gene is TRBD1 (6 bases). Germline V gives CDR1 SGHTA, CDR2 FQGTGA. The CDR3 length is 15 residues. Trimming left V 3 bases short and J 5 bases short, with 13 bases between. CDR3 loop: CASSFRGTGTGELFF. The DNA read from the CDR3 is TGTGCCAGCAGCTTTAGGGGTACAGGGACCGGGGAG.

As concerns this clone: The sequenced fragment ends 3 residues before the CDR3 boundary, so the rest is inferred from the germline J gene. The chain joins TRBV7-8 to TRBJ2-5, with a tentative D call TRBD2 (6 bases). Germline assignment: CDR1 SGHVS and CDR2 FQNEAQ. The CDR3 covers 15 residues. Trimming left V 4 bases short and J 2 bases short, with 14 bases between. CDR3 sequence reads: CASSSSGFQQETQYF. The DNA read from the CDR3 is TGTGCCAGCAGCTCAAGCGGGTTCCAACAAGAGACC.

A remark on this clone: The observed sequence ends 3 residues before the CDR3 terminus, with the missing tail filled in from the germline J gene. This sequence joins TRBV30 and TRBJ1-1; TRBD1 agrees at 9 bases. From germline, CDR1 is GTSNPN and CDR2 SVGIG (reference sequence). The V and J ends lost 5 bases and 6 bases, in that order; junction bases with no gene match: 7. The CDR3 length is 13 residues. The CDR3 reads CAWDNRGLSEAFF. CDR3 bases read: TGTGCCTGGGATAACAGGGGGCTCTCTGAA. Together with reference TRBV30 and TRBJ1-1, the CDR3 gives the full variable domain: SQTIHQWPATLVQPVGSPLSLECTVEGTSNPNLYWYRQAAGRGLQLLFYSVGIGQISSEVPQNLSASRPQDRQFILSSKKLLLSDSGFYLCAWDNRGLSEAFFGQGTRLTVV.

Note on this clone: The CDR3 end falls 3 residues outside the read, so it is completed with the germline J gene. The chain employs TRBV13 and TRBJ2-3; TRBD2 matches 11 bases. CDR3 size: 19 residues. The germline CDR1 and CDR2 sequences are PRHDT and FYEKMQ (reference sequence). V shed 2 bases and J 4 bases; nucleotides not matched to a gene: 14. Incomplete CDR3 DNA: TGTGCCAGCAGCTTACCCCTCTTTAGTAGCGGGAGGGAGGCAGATACG. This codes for CASSLPLFSSGREADT. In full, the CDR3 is CASSLPLFSSGREADTQYF.

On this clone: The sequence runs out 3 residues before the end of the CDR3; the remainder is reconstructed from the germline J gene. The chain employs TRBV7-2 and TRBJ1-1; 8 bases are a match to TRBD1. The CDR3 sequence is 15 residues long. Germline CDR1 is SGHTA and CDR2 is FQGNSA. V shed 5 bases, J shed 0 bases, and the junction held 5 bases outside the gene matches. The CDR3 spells CASSRGQGLNTEAFF. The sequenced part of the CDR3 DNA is TGTGCCAGCAGCAGAGGACAGGGCTTGAACACTGAA.

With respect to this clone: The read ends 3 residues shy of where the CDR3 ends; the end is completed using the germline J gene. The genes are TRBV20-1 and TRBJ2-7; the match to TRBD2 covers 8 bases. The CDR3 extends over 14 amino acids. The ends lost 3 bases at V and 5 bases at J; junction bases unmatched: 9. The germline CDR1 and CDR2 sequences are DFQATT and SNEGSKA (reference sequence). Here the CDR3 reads CSASIQREPHEQYF. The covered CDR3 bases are TGCAGTGCTAGTATCCAGCGGGAGCCCCACGAG.

Incomplete CDR3 DNA: TGTGCCAGCAGCCCAACGCGGTCTAATGAAAAA. Translating it yields CASSPTRSNEK. The whole CDR3 sequence reads CASSPTRSNEKLFF. This rearrangement joins TRBV7-9 to TRBJ1-4; D call uncertain. The read comes to an end 3 residues before the CDR3 does, leaving the germline J gene to fill in the end. Deletions cut 5 bases from V and 3 bases from J, with 10 bases between. The V gene's germline CDR1 is SEHNR and CDR2 FQNEAQ (reference sequence). The CDR3 is made up of 14 amino acids.

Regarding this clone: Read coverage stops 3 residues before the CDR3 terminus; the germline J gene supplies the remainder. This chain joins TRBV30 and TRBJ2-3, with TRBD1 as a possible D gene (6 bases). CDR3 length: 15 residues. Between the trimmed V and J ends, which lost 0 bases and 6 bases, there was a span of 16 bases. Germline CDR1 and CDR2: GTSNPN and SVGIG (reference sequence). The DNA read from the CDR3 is TGTGCCTGGAGTGTTCACAGGGAAATTTTGGATACG. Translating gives CAWSVHREILDT. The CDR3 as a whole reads CAWSVHREILDTQYF.

The CDR3 DNA, read in part, is TGTGCCAGCAGCTTGGTGGGCGTGGATGAG. Amino acids: CASSLVGVDE. From start to end, the CDR3 is CASSLVGVDEQFF. The chain has TRBV7-2 and TRBJ2-1; D uncertain. The read finishes 3 residues shy of the CDR3 end, and the germline J gene is used to complete it. The V end lost 3 bases, the J end lost 8 bases, and 11 bases lay between the germline ends. CDR3 length: 13 residues. The V gene's germline CDR1 is SGHTA and CDR2 FQGNSA.

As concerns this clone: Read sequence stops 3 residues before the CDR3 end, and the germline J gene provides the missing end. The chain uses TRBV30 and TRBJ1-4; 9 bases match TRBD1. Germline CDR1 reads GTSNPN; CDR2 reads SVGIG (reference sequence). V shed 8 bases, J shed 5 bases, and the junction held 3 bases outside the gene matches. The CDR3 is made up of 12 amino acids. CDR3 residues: CAGDRGNEKLFF. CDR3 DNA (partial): TGTGCCGGTGACAGGGGGAATGAAAAA.

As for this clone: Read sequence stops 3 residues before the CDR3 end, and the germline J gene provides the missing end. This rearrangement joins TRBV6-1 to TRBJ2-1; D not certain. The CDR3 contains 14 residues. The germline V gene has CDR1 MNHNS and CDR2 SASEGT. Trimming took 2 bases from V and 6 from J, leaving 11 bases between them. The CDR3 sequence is CASSERAVINEQFF. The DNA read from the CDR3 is TGTGCCAGCAGTGAAAGGGCAGTTATCAATGAG.

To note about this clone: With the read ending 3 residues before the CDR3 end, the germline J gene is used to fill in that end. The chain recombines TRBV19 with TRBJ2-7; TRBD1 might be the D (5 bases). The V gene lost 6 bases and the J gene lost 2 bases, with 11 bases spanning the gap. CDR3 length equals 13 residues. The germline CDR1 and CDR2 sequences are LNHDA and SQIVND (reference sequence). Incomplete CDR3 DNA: TGTGCCAGTAGGGGGAAGGGGACCTACGAG. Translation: CASRGKGTYE. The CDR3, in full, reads CASRGKGTYEQYF.

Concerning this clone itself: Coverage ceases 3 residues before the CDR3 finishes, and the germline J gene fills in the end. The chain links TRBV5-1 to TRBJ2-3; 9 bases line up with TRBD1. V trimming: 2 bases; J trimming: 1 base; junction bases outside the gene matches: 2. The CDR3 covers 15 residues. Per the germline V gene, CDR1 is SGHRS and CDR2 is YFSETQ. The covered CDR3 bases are TGCGCCAGCAGCTTACGGGACAGGGGCACAGATACG. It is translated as CASSLRDRGTDT. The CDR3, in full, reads CASSLRDRGTDTQYF.

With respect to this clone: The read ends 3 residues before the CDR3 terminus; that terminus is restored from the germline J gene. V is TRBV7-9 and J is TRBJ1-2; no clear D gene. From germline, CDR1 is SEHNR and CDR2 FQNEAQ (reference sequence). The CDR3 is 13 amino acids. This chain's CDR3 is CASSLQVEVGYTF. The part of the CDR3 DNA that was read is TGTGCCAGCAGCTTACAGGTAGAAGTAGGC.

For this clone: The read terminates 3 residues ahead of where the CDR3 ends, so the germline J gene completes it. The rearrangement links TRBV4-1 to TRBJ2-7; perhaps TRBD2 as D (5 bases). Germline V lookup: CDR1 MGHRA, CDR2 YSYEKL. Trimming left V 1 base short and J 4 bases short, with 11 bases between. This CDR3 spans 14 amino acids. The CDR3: CASSQVSRGYEQYF. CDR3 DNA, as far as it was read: TGCGCCAGCAGCCAAGTAAGTCGGGGATACGAG.

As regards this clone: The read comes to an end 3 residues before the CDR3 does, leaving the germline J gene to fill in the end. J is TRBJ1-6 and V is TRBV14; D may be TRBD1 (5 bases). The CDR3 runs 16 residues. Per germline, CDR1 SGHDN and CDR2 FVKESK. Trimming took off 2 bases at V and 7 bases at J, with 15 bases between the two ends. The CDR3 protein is CASSQLQGVLNSPLHF. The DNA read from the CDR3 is TGTGCCAGCAGCCAACTTCAGGGTGTGTTGAATTCACCC. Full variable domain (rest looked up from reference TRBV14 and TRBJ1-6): EAGVTQFPSHSVIEKGQTVTLRCDPISGHDNLYWYRRVMGKEIKFLLHFVKESKQDESGMPNNRFLAERTGGTYSTLKVQPAELEDSGVYFCASSQLQGVLNSPLHFGNGTRLTVT.

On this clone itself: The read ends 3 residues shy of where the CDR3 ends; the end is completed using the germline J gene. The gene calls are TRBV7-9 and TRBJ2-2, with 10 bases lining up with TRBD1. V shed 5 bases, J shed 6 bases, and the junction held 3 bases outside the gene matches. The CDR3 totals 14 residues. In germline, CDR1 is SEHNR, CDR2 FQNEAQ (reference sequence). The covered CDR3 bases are TGTGCCAGCAGCCCCGGACAGGGGGCCGGGGAG. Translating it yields CASSPGQGAGE. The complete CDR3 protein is CASSPGQGAGELFF.

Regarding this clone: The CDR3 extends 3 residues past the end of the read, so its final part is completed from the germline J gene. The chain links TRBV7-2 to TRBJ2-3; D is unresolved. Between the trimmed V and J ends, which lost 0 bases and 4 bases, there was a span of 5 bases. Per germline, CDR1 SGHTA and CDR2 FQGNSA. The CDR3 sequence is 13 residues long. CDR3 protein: CASSLARADTQYF. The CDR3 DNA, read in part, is TGTGCCAGCAGCTTAGCACGGGCAGATACG. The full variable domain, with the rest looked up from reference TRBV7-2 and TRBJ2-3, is GAGVSQSPSNKVTEKGKDVELRCDPISGHTALYWYRQSLGQGLEFLIYFQGNSAPDKSGLPSDRFSAERTGGSVSTLTIQRTQQEDSAVYLCASSLARADTQYFGPGTRLTVL.

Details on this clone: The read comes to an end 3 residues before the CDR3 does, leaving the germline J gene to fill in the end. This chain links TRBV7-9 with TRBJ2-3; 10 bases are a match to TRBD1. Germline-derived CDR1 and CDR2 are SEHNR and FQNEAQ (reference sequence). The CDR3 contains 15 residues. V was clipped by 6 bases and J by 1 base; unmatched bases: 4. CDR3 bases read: TGTGCCAGCAGGGACGGACAGGGGGGCACAGATACG. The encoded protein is CASRDGQGGTDT. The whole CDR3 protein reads CASRDGQGGTDTQYF.

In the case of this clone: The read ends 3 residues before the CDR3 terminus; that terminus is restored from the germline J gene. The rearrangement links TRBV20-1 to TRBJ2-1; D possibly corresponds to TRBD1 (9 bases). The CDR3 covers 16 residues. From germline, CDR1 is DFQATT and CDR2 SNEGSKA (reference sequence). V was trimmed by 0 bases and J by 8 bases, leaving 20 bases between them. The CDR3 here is CSARDRGGQGSHEQFF. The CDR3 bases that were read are TGCAGTGCTAGAGATCGGGGGGGACAGGGTTCCCATGAG.